This passage covers 16 T cell receptor beta chains from one sample sequenced in a study of blood T cells in healthy people across ages. Sample-barcoded 5' priming and a J-beta primer mix drove a second PCR of 7 to 11 cycles. MiXCR was run by TCRdb on the 5' RACE reads, yielding one entry per CDR3 protein. The sample yields roughly 1.5 million distinct CDR3 sequences, 40% to 45% seen once. The sequencing sample was made of blood. All receptors come from a woman under 30 in good health.

The chain employs TRBV2 and TRBJ2-7, with D possibly being TRBD1 (7 bases). This CDR3 is 14 amino acids long. Trimming took off 3 bases at V and 2 bases at J, with 11 bases between the two ends. Germline V gene lookup returns CDR1 SNHLY and CDR2 FYNNEI. CDR3 DNA: TGTGCCAGCAGTGATGGAGGGGGCCCCTACGAGCAGTACTTC. This translates into CASSDGGGPYEQYF.

This clonotype turned up a few times. This chain links TRBV4-3 with TRBJ2-7; no clear D. V lost 3 bases to trimming and J lost 1 base, with 16 bases between them. The CDR3 runs to 16 residues. From germline, CDR1 is LGHNA and CDR2 YSLEER. The CDR3: CASSQDEFLGSYEQYF. The CDR3 bases are TGCGCCAGCAGCCAGGACGAATTTCTAGGTTCCTACGAGCAGTACTTC.

This clonotype was picked up a small number of times. The gene calls are TRBV5-5 and TRBJ1-2; unclear D gene. This CDR3 has 15 residues. Deletions cut 0 bases from V and 1 base from J, with 10 bases between. Germline values: CDR1 SGHKS, CDR2 YYEKEE (reference sequence). CDR3 sequence: CASSLVVQRNYGYTF. Here the CDR3 DNA reads TGTGCCAGCAGCTTGGTAGTCCAACGTAACTATGGCTACACCTTC.

The chain carries TRBV27 and TRBJ1-6, with TRBD1 identical over 7 bases. V dropped 3 bases and J dropped 10; count of bases not matched to a gene: 6. Germline V gives CDR1 MNHEY, CDR2 SMNVEV (reference sequence). The CDR3 runs 14 residues. The CDR3 nucleotides are TGTGCCAGCAGTTTTGGGACAGAGAAATCACCCCTCCACTTT. It codes for CASSFGTEKSPLHF.

The CDR3 nucleotides read TGTGCCAGCAGTTTAAGTCTAGCGGGAGCCCTGTCCGAGCAGTACTTC. It codes for CASSLSLAGALSEQYF. The J gene is TRBJ2-7, the V gene TRBV28, with 10 nucleotides matching TRBD2. The CDR3 consists of 16 residues. Germline CDR1 and CDR2: MDHEN and SYDVKM. The V and J ends lost 2 bases and 6 bases, in that order; junction bases with no gene match: 10.

This clonotype appeared once. The gene calls are TRBV20-1 and TRBJ1-2; TRBD1 matches 9 bases. Germline CDR1 and CDR2: DFQATT and SNEGSKA (reference sequence). V dropped 5 bases and J dropped 5; count of bases not matched to a gene: 6. The CDR3 is 13 residues long. Here the CDR3 DNA reads TGCAGTGCTGGGGGACAGGGAGAATATGGCTACACCTTC. Encoded protein: CSAGGQGEYGYTF.

This chain joins TRBV20-1 and TRBJ2-5, with TRBD2 matching over 14 bases. The DNA end lines up better with TRBJ2-7; the J call may be wrong. The CDR3 runs 18 residues. The germline gives CDR1 DFQATT, CDR2 SNEGSKA (reference sequence). This CDR3 reads CSAGATSGRAFGQYEQYF. The CDR3 DNA follows: TGCAGTGCTGGGGCGACTAGCGGGAGGGCTTTCGGACAATACGAGCAGTACTTC.

The rearrangement joins TRBV20-1 to TRBJ2-5; possibly TRBD1 for D (5 bases). The CDR3 has 12 residues. The V gene's germline CDR1 is DFQATT and CDR2 SNEGSKA (reference sequence). V was trimmed by 0 bases and J by 11 bases, leaving 13 bases between them. The CDR3 reads CSARDIHKGQYF. Here the CDR3 DNA reads TGCAGTGCTAGAGATATCCATAAGGGGCAGTACTTC.

This chain connects TRBV6-5 to TRBJ2-3; D remains ambiguous. The V gene's germline CDR1 is MNHEY and CDR2 SVGAGI. The CDR3 has 13 residues. The ends were cut back, 6 bases at V and 4 bases at J, with 11 bases in the middle. The CDR3 sequence: CASRDRRADTQYF. The CDR3 coding sequence is TGTGCCAGCAGGGACCGTCGCGCAGATACGCAGTATTTT.

V is TRBV29-1 and J is TRBJ2-7; D is unresolved. The V and J ends lost 1 base and 1 base respectively, with 14 bases between them. The CDR3 consists of 15 residues. Germline loops: CDR1 SQVTM, CDR2 ANQGSEA. CDR3 DNA: TGCAGCGTTGAAGTCGGCGGTAGATATTCCTACGAGCAGTACTTC. Translating gives CSVEVGGRYSYEQYF.

This clonotype was detected a few times. The gene calls are TRBV10-3 and TRBJ2-5, with TRBD2 as a possible D gene (6 bases). Germline V lookup: CDR1 ENHRY, CDR2 SYGVKD. Trimming took off 5 bases at V and 4 bases at J, with 14 bases between the two ends. This CDR3 contains 14 residues. For the CDR3, the DNA is TGTGCCATCAGTCCCGCGGGACTCAGAGAGACCCAGTACTTC. It codes for CAISPAGLRETQYF.

This clonotype came up a few times. This chain connects TRBV5-1 to TRBJ1-5, with a weak D call TRBD1 (6 bases). The CDR3 runs to 17 residues. Per germline, CDR1 SGHRS and CDR2 YFSETQ. Deletions cut 0 bases from V and 3 bases from J, with 16 bases between. CDR3 nucleotide sequence: TGCGCCAGCAGCTTGGACCCCCGGACAGTGCCCAATCAGCCCCAGCATTTT. Translation gives CASSLDPRTVPNQPQHF.

The rearrangement uses TRBV27 and TRBJ2-3, with a tentative D call TRBD2 (6 bases). The CDR3 extends over 14 amino acids. Germline V gives CDR1 MNHEY, CDR2 SMNVEV (reference sequence). V was shortened by 6 bases and J by 4 bases, with 14 bases between the two germline ends. The CDR3 protein is CASRLGSWSDTQYF. Written as DNA, the CDR3 is TGTGCCAGCAGGCTCGGGAGTTGGTCAGATACGCAGTATTTT.

The rearrangement links TRBV11-2 to TRBJ2-5; D perhaps matches TRBD1 (6 bases). The CDR3 totals 15 residues. CDR1 is SGHAT, CDR2 FQNNGV, per germline. The V and J ends lost 5 bases and 11 bases respectively, with 24 bases between them. CDR3 sequence: CASSTLTGINNEQYF. The CDR3 region has the DNA TGTGCCAGCAGCACCTTGACAGGAATCAACAATGAGCAGTACTTC.

The table lists this clonotype with a count of one. The V call is TRBV7-2, the J call TRBJ1-4, with a tentative D call TRBD1 (6 bases). Germline V CDR1 and CDR2: SGHTA, FQGNSA. Trimming left V 5 bases short and J 6 bases short, with 13 bases between. The CDR3 totals 14 residues. The CDR3 nucleotides are TGTGCCAGCAGCCCCACTTGGGGGCATGAAAAACTGTTTTTT. Amino acids: CASSPTWGHEKLFF.

The chain has TRBV4-1 and TRBJ1-3; a possible D gene is TRBD1 (6 bases). Germline V gene data show CDR1 as MGHRA and CDR2 as YSYEKL. Trimming pared 2 bases from V and 4 bases from J, leaving 15 bases between. The CDR3 consists of 16 residues. Here the CDR3 reads CASSQPHRDPGNTIYF. CDR3 DNA sequence: TGCGCCAGCAGCCAACCTCACAGGGATCCGGGAAACACCATATATTTT.